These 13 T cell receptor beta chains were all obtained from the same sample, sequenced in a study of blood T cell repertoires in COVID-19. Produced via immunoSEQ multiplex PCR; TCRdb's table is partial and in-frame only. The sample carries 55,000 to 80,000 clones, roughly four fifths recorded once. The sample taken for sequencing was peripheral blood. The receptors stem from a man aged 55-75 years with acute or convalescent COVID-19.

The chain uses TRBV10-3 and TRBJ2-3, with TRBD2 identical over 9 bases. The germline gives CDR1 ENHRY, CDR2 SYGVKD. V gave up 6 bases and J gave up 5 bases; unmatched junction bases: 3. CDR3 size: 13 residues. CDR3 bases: TGTGCCATCAGAGAGCGGGAGGTAGATACGCAGTATTTT. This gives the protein CAIREREVDTQYF.

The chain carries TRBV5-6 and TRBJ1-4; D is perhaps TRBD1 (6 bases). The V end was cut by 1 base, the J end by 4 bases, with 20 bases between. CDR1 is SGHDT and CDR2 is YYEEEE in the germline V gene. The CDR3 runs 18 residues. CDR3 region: CASSLRSGPTGGNEKLFF. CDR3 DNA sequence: TGTGCCAGCAGCTTGCGGTCTGGTCCGACAGGAGGTAATGAAAAACTGTTTTTT.

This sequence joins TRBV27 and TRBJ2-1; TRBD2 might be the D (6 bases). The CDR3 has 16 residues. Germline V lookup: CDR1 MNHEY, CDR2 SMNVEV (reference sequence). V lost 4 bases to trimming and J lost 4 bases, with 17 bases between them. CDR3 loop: CASSSPPTSRYNEQFF. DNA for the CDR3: TGTGCCAGCAGTTCCCCCCCTACTAGCCGTTACAATGAGCAGTTCTTC.

The CDR3 loop is CASSHPGGVVGQETQYF. The DNA of the CDR3 is TGTGCCAGCAGCCACCCCGGAGGGGTAGTGGGACAAGAGACCCAGTACTTC. J is TRBJ2-5 and V is TRBV3-1 (or the pseudogene TRBV3-2), with a weak D call TRBD2 (6 bases). V dropped 3 bases and J dropped 2 bases, with 19 bases sitting between them. Germline assignment: CDR1 LGHDT and CDR2 YNNKEL (reference sequence). The CDR3 loop spans 17 amino acids.

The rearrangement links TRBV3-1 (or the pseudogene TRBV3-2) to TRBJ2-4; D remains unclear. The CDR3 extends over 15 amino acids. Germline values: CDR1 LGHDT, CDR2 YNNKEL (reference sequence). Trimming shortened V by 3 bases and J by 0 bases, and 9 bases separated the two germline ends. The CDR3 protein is CASSHNSLAKNIQYF. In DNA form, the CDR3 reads TGTGCCAGCAGCCATAATTCCCTAGCCAAAAACATTCAGTACTTC.

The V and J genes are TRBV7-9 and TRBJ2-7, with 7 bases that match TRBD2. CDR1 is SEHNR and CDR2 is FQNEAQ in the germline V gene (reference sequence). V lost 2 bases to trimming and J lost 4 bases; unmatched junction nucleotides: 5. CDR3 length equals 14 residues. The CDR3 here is CASSLPGRGYEQYF. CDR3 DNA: TGTGCCAGCAGCTTACCGGGGAGGGGTTACGAGCAGTACTTC.

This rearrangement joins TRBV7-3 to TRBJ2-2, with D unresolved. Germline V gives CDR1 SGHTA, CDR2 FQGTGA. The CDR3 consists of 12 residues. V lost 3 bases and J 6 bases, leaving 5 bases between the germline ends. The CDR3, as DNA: TGTGCCAGCAGCTTCCCTCCCGGGGAGCTGTTTTTT. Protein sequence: CASSFPPGELFF.

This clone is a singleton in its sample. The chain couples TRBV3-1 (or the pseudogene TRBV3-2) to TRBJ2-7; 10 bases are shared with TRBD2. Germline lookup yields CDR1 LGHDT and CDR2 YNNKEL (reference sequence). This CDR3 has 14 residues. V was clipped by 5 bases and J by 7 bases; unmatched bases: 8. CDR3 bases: TGTGCCAGCAGCTCCCAAGGAGCGGGGGGGGAGCAGTACTTC. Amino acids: CASSSQGAGGEQYF.

The CDR3 DNA sequence: TGTGCCAGCAGCCCGGGGGGGGAGAGCGCCAAAAACATTCAGTACTTC. Residues: CASSPGGESAKNIQYF. The rearrangement joins TRBV5-4 to TRBJ2-4; 8 bases are a match to TRBD2. Germline loops: CDR1 SGHNT, CDR2 YYREEE (reference sequence). With 4 bases clipped from V and 1 base from J, the junction kept 7 bases outside the gene matches. The CDR3 has 16 amino acids.

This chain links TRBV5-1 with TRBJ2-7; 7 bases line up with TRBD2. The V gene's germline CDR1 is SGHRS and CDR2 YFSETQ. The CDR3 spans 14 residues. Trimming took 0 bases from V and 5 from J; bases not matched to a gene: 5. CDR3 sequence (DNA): TGCGCCAGCAGCTTGGCGGGAGGAGCCCACGAGCAGTACTTC. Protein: CASSLAGGAHEQYF.

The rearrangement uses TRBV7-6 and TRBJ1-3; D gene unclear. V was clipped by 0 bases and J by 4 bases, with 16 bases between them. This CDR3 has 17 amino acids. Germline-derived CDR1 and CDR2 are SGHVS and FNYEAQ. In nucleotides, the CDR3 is TGTGCCAGCAGCTTAGCTGCGTCCTGGGAGAAAGGAAACACCATATATTTT. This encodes CASSLAASWEKGNTIYF.

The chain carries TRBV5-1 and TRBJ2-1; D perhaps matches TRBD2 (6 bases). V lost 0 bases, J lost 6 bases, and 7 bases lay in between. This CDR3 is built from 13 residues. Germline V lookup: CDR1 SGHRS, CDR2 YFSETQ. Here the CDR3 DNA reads TGCGCCAGCAGCTTGGGACTAGTCAATGAGCAGTTCTTC. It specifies CASSLGLVNEQFF.

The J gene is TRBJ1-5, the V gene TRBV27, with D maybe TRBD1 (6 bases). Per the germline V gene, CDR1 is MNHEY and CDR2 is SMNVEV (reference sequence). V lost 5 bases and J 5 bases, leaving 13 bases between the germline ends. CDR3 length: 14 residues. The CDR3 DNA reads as TGTGCCAGCAGTCCAAACAGGGTTGATCAGCCCCAGCATTTT. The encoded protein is CASSPNRVDQPQHF.